The next 10 T cell receptor beta chains were all read from a single sample in a study of cytomegalovirus exposure and HLA in healthy donors. Vbeta (60) and Jbeta (13) primers were used in the PCR. Assay used: immunoSEQ multiplex PCR; TCRdb lists only in-frame clones, some missing. This sample has over 150,000 clones, with 80% found just once. The sequencing sample was made of PBMCs. These receptors were taken from a woman between 45 and 65 years old in good health and CMV-seronegative.

This chain connects TRBV5-5 to TRBJ1-1; D remains unclear. The V end was cut by 9 bases, the J end by 3 bases, with 24 bases between. CDR1 and CDR2 from the germline V gene are SGHKS and YYEKEE (reference sequence). The CDR3 is 16 amino acids. CDR3: CATSPVGGSTDTEAFF. In DNA, the CDR3 is TGTGCCACCTCCCCAGTGGGAGGGAGTACGGACACTGAAGCTTTCTTT.

This chain links TRBV7-8 with TRBJ2-7, with a tentative D call TRBD2 (6 bases). V gave up 1 base and J gave up 5 bases, with 18 bases separating them. Per the germline V gene, CDR1 is SGHVS and CDR2 is FQNEAQ. The CDR3 covers 16 residues. The CDR3 loop is CASSLEGFGSSHEQYF. CDR3 nucleotide sequence: TGTGCCAGCAGCTTAGAAGGGTTCGGGAGTTCACACGAGCAGTACTTC.

V gene TRBV6-4 combines with J gene TRBJ2-5; 8 nucleotides line up with TRBD2. In germline, CDR1 is MRHNA, CDR2 SNTAGT. CDR3 size: 15 residues. After removal of 4 bases from V and 5 bases from J, the junction contained 9 bases not matched to a gene. The CDR3 sequence: CASSVAAGVGETQYF. In nucleotides, the CDR3 is TGTGCCAGCAGTGTTGCAGCGGGAGTTGGGGAGACCCAGTACTTC.

The chain is built from TRBV7-2 and TRBJ2-5; D is ambiguous. The assigned J gene may be wrong: the sequence end matches TRBJ2-7 better. The CDR3 loop spans 12 amino acids. Per germline, CDR1 SGHTA and CDR2 FQGNSA. This CDR3 reads CASSVNPREQYF. The CDR3 bases are TGTGCCAGCAGCGTAAATCCACGCGAGCAGTACTTC.

The V call is TRBV18, the J call TRBJ1-4; D is ambiguous. Trimming left V 3 bases short and J 4 bases short, with 6 bases between. The CDR3 is 13 residues long. Germline CDR1 and CDR2: KGHSH and LQKENI. CDR3 DNA: TGTGCCAGCTCACCGGCGGTTAATGAAAAACTGTTTTTT. It encodes CASSPAVNEKLFF.

This clone showed up just once. This chain connects TRBV10-3 to TRBJ2-5; 8 bases are shared with TRBD1. Judging by the DNA end, TRBJ2-7 fits better; the J call may be wrong. The CDR3 has 13 residues. Germline values: CDR1 ENHRY, CDR2 SYGVKD. CDR3 sequence reads: CAISQDRADEQYF. CDR3 DNA sequence: TGTGCCATCAGCCAGGACAGGGCCGACGAGCAGTACTTC.

The V and J genes are TRBV28 and TRBJ2-7; TRBD2 agrees at 10 bases. Per the germline V gene, CDR1 is MDHEN and CDR2 is SYDVKM. This CDR3 is 17 amino acids long. V was pared by 4 bases and J by 6 bases, with 15 bases of the junction left unmatched. CDR3 amino acids: CASSSITSGKVPGEQYF. CDR3 nucleotide sequence: TGTGCCAGCAGTTCTATTACTAGCGGGAAGGTTCCGGGCGAGCAGTACTTC.

The chain couples TRBV5-1 to TRBJ1-6; TRBD1 might be the D (6 bases). Germline lookup yields CDR1 SGHRS and CDR2 YFSETQ. Trimming pared 4 bases from V and 10 bases from J, leaving 30 bases between. CDR3 length: 19 amino acids. The CDR3 DNA sequence: TGCGCCAGCAGCCCAGATTTATTCCCAGGGGAAAGGGTCGGGTCACCCCTCCACTTT. Translating it yields CASSPDLFPGERVGSPLHF.

The genes are TRBV5-1 and TRBJ2-1; 9 bases map to TRBD1. Germline CDR1 SGHRS, CDR2 YFSETQ. This CDR3 is built from 18 residues. The trim removed 4 bases at V and 1 base at J, leaving 12 bases unmatched. The CDR3 bases are TGCGCCAGCAGCGGGAACTTGGGAGACAGGGGGTCCTACAATGAGCAGTTCTTC. It yields the protein CASSGNLGDRGSYNEQFF.

This chain links TRBV28 with TRBJ2-1, with a possible D match to TRBD1 (6 bases). V was shortened by 4 bases and J by 7 bases, with 17 bases between the two germline ends. This CDR3 has 15 amino acids. The germline V gene has CDR1 MDHEN and CDR2 SYDVKM. For the CDR3, the DNA is TGTGCCAGCAGTTCGGACAGTTTATTGGAAAATGAGCAGTTCTTC. It yields the protein CASSSDSLLENEQFF.